This passage covers 16 T cell receptor beta chains from one sample sequenced in a study of shared clonotypes between healthy human individuals. Clones were sequenced by immunoSEQ multiplex PCR, and TCRdb holds only the in-frame ones, with some missing. The sample shows about 230,000 clones, under 80% of them seen only once. Source material: memory CD4+ T cells sorted from blood. The subset is: CD45RA-negative fraction. These receptors originate from a man aged 25-45 years in good health.

In DNA, the CDR3 is TGTGCCAGCAGCGTAGGGGGCAACATGAACACTGAAGCTTTCTTT. It is translated as CASSVGGNMNTEAFF. The chain uses TRBV9 and TRBJ1-1, with D possibly matching TRBD1 (5 bases). The CDR3 has 15 residues. The germline V gene encodes CDR1 SGDLS and CDR2 YYNGEE. V lost 0 bases and J lost 0, with 9 bases in between.

The rearrangement joins TRBV2 to TRBJ1-2; D perhaps matches TRBD1 (5 bases). Germline V gene sequence: CDR1 SNHLY, CDR2 FYNNEI. V lost 5 bases and J 6 bases, leaving 10 bases between the germline ends. The CDR3 is 12 amino acids. CDR3 bases: TGTGCCAGCAGTTTAAGGGGAGATGGCTACACCTTC. Residues: CASSLRGDGYTF.

The V call is TRBV7-6, the J call TRBJ1-5, with D maybe TRBD1 (5 bases). Trimming took 5 bases from V and 0 from J, leaving 17 bases between them. The CDR3 runs to 17 residues. The germline V gene has CDR1 SGHVS and CDR2 FNYEAQ. CDR3 in amino acids: CASSEARGDLSNQPQHF. DNA for the CDR3: TGTGCCAGCAGCGAGGCACGGGGGGATCTTAGCAATCAGCCCCAGCATTTT.

V and J are TRBV6-5 and TRBJ1-5; D is uncertain. This CDR3 spans 16 amino acids. The germline V and J ends were trimmed by 4 bases and 0 bases, with 13 bases remaining between them. CDR1 is MNHEY, CDR2 SVGAGI, per germline. The CDR3 DNA is TGTGCCAGCAGTTCCACCGGACTGTATAGCAATCAGCCCCAGCATTTT. Amino acids: CASSSTGLYSNQPQHF.

The CDR3 loop is CASSLGGTSGDTQYF. The CDR3 bases are TGCGCCAGCAGCTTGGGGGGGACTAGCGGAGATACGCAGTATTTT. This rearrangement joins TRBV5-1 to TRBJ2-3; 11 bases line up with TRBD2. This CDR3 is 15 amino acids long. The ends lost 0 bases at V and 5 bases at J; junction bases unmatched: 2. The germline V gene encodes CDR1 SGHRS and CDR2 YFSETQ.

This clone was seen at least ten times. The CDR3 DNA sequence: TGTGCCAGCATCGAGAGACGGGGCGGAGAGACCCAGTACTTC. It yields the protein CASIERRGGETQYF. V gene TRBV7-8 combines with J gene TRBJ2-5, with D perhaps TRBD1 or TRBD2 (5 bases each). The CDR3 is made up of 14 amino acids. Looked up from germline, CDR1 is SGHVS and CDR2 is FQNEAQ. Trimming removed 7 bases at V and 4 bases at J, with 16 bases between.

The V gene is TRBV7-2, the J gene TRBJ2-7; tentatively, D is TRBD1 (6 bases). CDR3 length: 14 amino acids. The V end was cut by 5 bases, the J end by 3 bases, with 14 bases between. Germline CDR1 SGHTA, CDR2 FQGNSA. CDR3 amino acids: CASSADSSRYEQYF. In DNA, the CDR3 is TGTGCCAGCAGCGCGGACAGTTCGCGCTACGAGCAGTACTTC. The full variable domain, completed using reference TRBV7-2 and TRBJ2-7, is GAGVSQSPSNKVTEKGKDVELRCDPISGHTALYWYRQSLGQGLEFLIYFQGNSAPDKSGLPSDRFSAERTGGSVSTLTIQRTQQEDSAVYLCASSADSSRYEQYFGPGTRLTVT.

The chain couples TRBV29-1 to TRBJ1-1, with 7 bases that match TRBD1. J was trimmed by 2 bases and V by 6 bases; bases with no gene match: 6. The CDR3 runs 13 residues. Germline CDR1 is SQVTM and CDR2 is ANQGSEA. The CDR3 spells CSVAGQRNTEAFF. CDR3 DNA sequence: TGCAGCGTGGCGGGACAGCGAAACACTGAAGCTTTCTTT.

Concerning this clone itself: A single base is all that separates this from a far larger clone, so a read error is likely. This sequence joins TRBV5-5 and TRBJ2-7; no clear D gene. Germline V gene data show CDR1 as SGHKS and CDR2 as YYEKEE (reference sequence). Trimming pared 4 bases from V and 6 bases from J, leaving 14 bases between. CDR3 size: 13 residues. The CDR3 is CASSPPSRSEQYF. Written as DNA, the CDR3 is TGTGCCAGCAGCCCCCCTTCAAGGAGCGAGCAGTACTTC.

The rearrangement links TRBV29-1 to TRBJ1-2, with a tentative D call TRBD1 (5 bases). CDR1 is SQVTM and CDR2 is ANQGSEA in the germline V gene. V was clipped by 4 bases and J by 2 bases, with 8 bases between them. The length of the CDR3 is 12 residues. CDR3 bases: TGCAGCGTTGGGGGACCAAACTATGGCTACACCTTC. This gives the protein CSVGGPNYGYTF. The whole variable domain, filled in from reference TRBV29-1 and TRBJ1-2, reads SAVISQKPSRDICQRGTSLTIQCQVDSQVTMMFWYRQQPGQSLTLIATANQGSEATYESGFVIDKFPISRPNLTFSTLTVSNMSPEDSSIYLCSVGGPNYGYTFGSGTRLTVV.

This clone came up a few times. The chain employs TRBV11-1 and TRBJ2-4; D is perhaps TRBD2 (6 bases). CDR1 and CDR2 (germline): SGHAT, FQDESV (reference sequence). CDR3 length: 12 residues. V shed 2 bases and J shed 11 bases, with 10 bases lying between them. This CDR3 is CASSLWGEVQYF. DNA for the CDR3: TGTGCCAGCAGCTTATGGGGGGAGGTTCAGTACTTC.

V usage is TRBV9 and J usage is TRBJ1-2; 11 bases align to TRBD1. CDR3 length: 15 amino acids. CDR1 and CDR2 from the germline V gene are SGDLS and YYNGEE. The V gene end was trimmed by 6 bases and the J gene end by 8 bases; junction bases not matched to a gene: 12. The CDR3 sequence is CASTVLDRGRRGYTF. DNA of the CDR3: TGTGCCAGCACGGTCCTGGACAGGGGGCGCCGGGGCTACACCTTC.

The CDR3: CSGLNRDREFF. In nucleotides, the CDR3 is TGCAGCGGGCTGAACCGGGACAGGGAGTTCTTC. The J gene is TRBJ2-1, the V gene TRBV29-1, with 9 bases identical to TRBD1. Germline CDR1 and CDR2: SQVTM and ANQGSEA. This CDR3 spans 11 amino acids. J was trimmed by 14 bases and V by 7 bases; bases with no gene match: 9.

The gene calls are TRBV5-5 and TRBJ2-5, with 13 bases fitting TRBD2. CDR3 length equals 17 residues. CDR1 is SGHKS, CDR2 YYEKEE, per germline (reference sequence). V lost 0 bases to trimming and J lost 4 bases; unmatched junction nucleotides: 6. The CDR3 DNA sequence: TGTGCCAGCAGCTTGGACCTTAGACTAGCGGGAGGAGAGACCCAGTACTTC. Translated, it gives CASSLDLRLAGGETQYF.

The chain employs TRBV29-1 and TRBJ1-4; D unresolved. Germline CDR1 and CDR2: SQVTM and ANQGSEA. V was clipped by 4 bases and J by 0 bases, with 12 bases between them. The CDR3 contains 15 residues. The CDR3 bases are TGCAGCGTTGTGGGTGTTCAGGCAACTAATGAAAAACTGTTTTTT. Amino acids: CSVVGVQATNEKLFF.

The chain recombines TRBV6-1 with TRBJ2-2; D gene ambiguous. The CDR3 is 13 residues long. Germline values: CDR1 MNHNS, CDR2 SASEGT. Deletions cut 7 bases from V and 6 bases from J, with 12 bases between. The CDR3 here is CASTQPTAGELFF. CDR3 DNA sequence: TGTGCCAGCACCCAACCAACCGCCGGGGAGCTGTTTTTT.